Ten or more counts support the clone carrying this T cell receptor beta chain. Antigen: not known. TCRdb called the reads again in MiXCR, with one record for every CDR3 protein. The sample contains around 260,000 distinct CDR3 sequences, 8% to 9.5% of which appear only once. The data were obtained in a study of T cell repertoires in cytomegalovirus infection. Overall study: In public TCR beta signatures, there were indications of both CMV infection and matching HLA type. The study, taken as a whole, reports: Based on cumulative public TCR beta family frequency, carriers of CMV plus the relevant HLA were identified. HLA-C-restricted CMV-specific TCR beta clonotypes prevailed in the ex vivo response.

Trimming took 5 bases from V and 0 from J; bases not matched to a gene: 11. This CDR3 has 19 residues. The germline CDR1 and CDR2 sequences are SGHTA and FQGNSA. Sequenced material: PBMCs. The receptor's source is a human donor in good health (CMV status not recorded). Some clones in this sample may be carry-over from other donors' samples. The chain couples TRBV7-2 to TRBJ2-6; 9 bases match TRBD1. Here the CDR3 reads CASSAHTGGVSSGANVLTF. Here the CDR3 DNA reads TGTGCCAGCAGCGCCCACACAGGGGGCGTAAGCTCTGGGGCCAACGTCCTGACTTTC.